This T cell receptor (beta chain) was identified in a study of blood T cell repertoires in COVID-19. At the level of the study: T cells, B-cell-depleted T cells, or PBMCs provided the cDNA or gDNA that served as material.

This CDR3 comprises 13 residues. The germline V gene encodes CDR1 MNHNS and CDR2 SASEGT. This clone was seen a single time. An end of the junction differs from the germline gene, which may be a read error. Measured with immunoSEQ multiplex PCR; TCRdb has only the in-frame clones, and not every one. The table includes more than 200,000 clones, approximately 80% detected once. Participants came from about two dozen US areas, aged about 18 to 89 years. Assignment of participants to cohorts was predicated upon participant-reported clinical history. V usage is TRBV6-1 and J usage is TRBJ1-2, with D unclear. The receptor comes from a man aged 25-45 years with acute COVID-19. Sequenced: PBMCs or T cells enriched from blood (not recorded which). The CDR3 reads CASREGGNYGYTF. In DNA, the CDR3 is TGTGCCAGCAGGGAAGGAGGGAACTATGGCTACACCTTC.